This T cell receptor (beta chain) appears in the sequencing data of a study of blood T cell repertoires in COVID-19. For the study at large: Donors in the United States, Italy and Spain gave samples during acute or convalescent COVID-19.

The CDR3 covers 15 residues. V shed 1 base and J shed 0 bases, with 8 bases lying between them. Germline V gene lookup returns CDR1 MGHRA and CDR2 YSYEKL. Sequencing was performed with immunoSEQ multiplex PCR; in TCRdb, only in-frame clones are kept and a portion is missing. This repertoire shows approximately 530,000 clones, roughly 89% found once; its top ten account for roughly 8%. The sequencing input was peripheral blood. The rearrangement uses TRBV4-1 and TRBJ2-3; a weak D match, TRBD2 (6 bases). This clonotype was obtained from a woman aged 45-59 years with COVID-19, enrolled during active disease. This CDR3 is CASSQGDFSTDTQYF. For the CDR3, the DNA is TGCGCCAGCAGCCAAGGGGACTTCAGCACAGATACGCAGTATTTT.